The 32 T cell receptor beta chains reported below all come from one sample, sequenced in a study of T cells in Graves' hyperthyroidism and ophthalmopathy. What was amplified from RNA transcripts were TCR beta CDR3 regions. The study used the HTBI primer set for a first-round RT-PCR of the TCR CDR3. TCRdb reanalysed the multiplex PCR reads using MiXCR and keeps one entry per CDR3 protein. The sample shows a few hundred thousand distinct CDR3 sequences, roughly 15% of them seen only once. The specimen sequenced was blood. Receptors were obtained from a woman aged 25 to 39 with Graves' ophthalmopathy.

This clonotype has a count of ten or more. J is TRBJ2-1 and V is TRBV18, with TRBD2 matching over 8 bases. The germline V gene encodes CDR1 KGHSH and CDR2 LQKENI. This CDR3 region has 14 residues. J gave up 7 bases and V 2 bases, and 4 bases lay outside the gene matches. CDR3 sequence reads: CASSPAGGGNEQFF. The CDR3 DNA follows: TGTGCCAGCTCACCAGCGGGAGGTGGAAATGAGCAGTTCTTC.

This clonotype was seen ten or more times. This chain connects TRBV18 to TRBJ2-1; 7 nucleotides align to TRBD1. CDR1 and CDR2 (germline): KGHSH, LQKENI. The CDR3 covers 14 residues. After removal of 6 bases from V and 8 bases from J, the junction contained 10 bases not matched to a gene. CDR3: CASSPDRVRDEQFF. CDR3 bases: TGTGCCAGCTCGCCAGACAGGGTCAGGGATGAGCAGTTCTTC.

This clonotype was observed at least ten times. The rearrangement links TRBV7-8 to TRBJ1-3; D is uncertain. The CDR3 is 15 amino acids. Trimming stripped 3 bases from V and 0 bases from J, with 9 bases between. Germline assignment: CDR1 SGHVS and CDR2 FQNEAQ. CDR3 nucleotide sequence: TGTGCCAGCAGCTTTTCCCAGTCCTCTGGAAACACCATATATTTT. Translated: CASSFSQSSGNTIYF.

Details on this clonotype: A much bigger clone sits one base away, suggesting this may be a read error. The genes are TRBV20-1 and TRBJ2-1, with D possibly being TRBD2 (6 bases). Germline-derived CDR1 and CDR2 are DFQATT and SNEGSKA (reference sequence). Trimming shortened V by 4 bases and J by 3 bases, and 10 bases separated the two germline ends. This CDR3 contains 13 residues. CDR3 residues: CSANRRDYNEQFF. The DNA for the CDR3 is TGCAGTGCTAATCGGCGGGACTACAATGAGCAGTTCTTC.

This clonotype was recorded at least ten times. The chain is built from TRBV5-1 and TRBJ2-7; no clear D. The CDR3 sequence is 15 residues long. V was shortened by 0 bases and J by 1 base, with 11 bases between the two germline ends. Germline assignment: CDR1 SGHRS and CDR2 YFSETQ. The DNA for the CDR3 is TGCGCCAGCAGCTTGGACCTCGCGTCATCCTACGAGCAGTACTTC. Its protein is CASSLDLASSYEQYF.

This clonotype occurred many times. This sequence joins TRBV20-1 and TRBJ2-2; 9 nucleotides align to TRBD1. Germline lookup yields CDR1 DFQATT and CDR2 SNEGSKA (reference sequence). Trimming cost V 1 base and J 3 bases; bases outside gene matches: 12. CDR3 length: 18 amino acids. CDR3 loop: CSARGGFGTGIDTGELFF. The CDR3, as DNA: TGCAGTGCTAGAGGGGGCTTCGGGACAGGGATCGACACCGGGGAGCTGTTTTTT.

V usage is TRBV10-3 and J usage is TRBJ2-3; D might be TRBD2 (5 bases). Between the trimmed V and J ends, which lost 6 bases and 0 bases, there was a span of 7 bases. The CDR3 runs 13 residues. Germline CDR1 ENHRY, CDR2 SYGVKD. CDR3 sequence (DNA): TGTGCCATCAGCGGGGAAAGCACAGATACGCAGTATTTT. Its translation is CAISGESTDTQYF.

This clonotype was detected many times. V is TRBV18 and J is TRBJ2-3; D uncertain. Germline CDR1 is KGHSH and CDR2 is LQKENI. This CDR3 region has 14 residues. V was shortened by 6 bases and J by 2 bases, with 12 bases between the two germline ends. CDR3 sequence: CASSQHGSTDTQYF. The CDR3 nucleotides read TGTGCCAGCTCCCAGCATGGGTCCACAGATACGCAGTATTTT.

This clonotype was detected many times. This rearrangement joins TRBV20-1 to TRBJ2-1; D is undetermined. The V end was cut by 8 bases, the J end by 4 bases, with 18 bases between. Germline-derived CDR1 and CDR2 are DFQATT and SNEGSKA (reference sequence). The CDR3 loop spans 14 amino acids. The DNA for the CDR3 is TGCAGTCCGTCGCTTACCTCATTATACAATGAGCAGTTCTTC. Translating it yields CSPSLTSLYNEQFF.

This chain joins TRBV2 and TRBJ2-5, with D hard to call. The ends were cut back, 7 bases at V and 3 bases at J, with 6 bases in the middle. The CDR3 length is 11 residues. Germline loops: CDR1 SNHLY, CDR2 FYNNEI. CDR3 DNA sequence: TGTGCCAGCACCCTGAAAGAGACCCAGTACTTC. It encodes CASTLKETQYF.

This clonotype was observed many times. One junction end does not reproduce the germline sequence, and a read error may be involved. The chain has TRBV7-7 and TRBJ2-3; weak D call: TRBD2 (5 bases). Germline loops: CDR1 SSHAT, CDR2 FNYEAQ (reference sequence). There are 13 residues in the CDR3. The CDR3 nucleotides are TGTGCTAGCAGCCGAAGGACTGCAGATACGCAGTATTTT. Translation gives CASSRRTADTQYF.

This clonotype occurred many times. V and J are TRBV6-2 or TRBV6-3 and TRBJ2-7; 10 positions agree with TRBD2. V shed 3 bases, J shed 5 bases, and the junction held 10 bases outside the gene matches. Germline-derived CDR1 and CDR2 are MNHEY and SVGEGT. The CDR3 extends over 16 amino acids. This CDR3 reads CASSYRPSGSLNEQYF. DNA of the CDR3: TGTGCCAGCAGTTATCGGCCTAGCGGGAGCCTCAACGAGCAGTACTTC.

This clonotype was seen more than once but under ten times. V gene TRBV28 combines with J gene TRBJ1-1; 8 bases line up with TRBD1. The CDR3 runs 14 residues. V shed 3 bases, J shed 3 bases, and the junction held 3 bases outside the gene matches. Germline CDR1 is MDHEN and CDR2 is SYDVKM. The CDR3 region has the DNA TGTGCCAGCAGTTTTACAGGGGGTTACACTGAAGCTTTCTTT. It translates to CASSFTGGYTEAFF.

In this sample, this clonotype turned up many times. V and J are TRBV28 and TRBJ2-3; D remains unclear. CDR1 and CDR2 (germline): MDHEN, SYDVKM. V lost 4 bases to trimming and J lost 2 bases, with 7 bases between them. The CDR3 has 13 residues. CDR3 nucleotides: TGTGCCAGCAGTTACCTGAACACAGATACGCAGTATTTT. Translating it yields CASSYLNTDTQYF.

This clonotype was seen many times. The J gene is TRBJ2-7, the V gene TRBV18, with 8 nucleotides matching TRBD1. CDR3 length: 15 amino acids. V shed 3 bases, J shed 2 bases, and the junction held 6 bases outside the gene matches. CDR1 is KGHSH and CDR2 is LQKENI in the germline V gene. The CDR3 coding sequence is TGTGCCAGCTCACCTAGGACAGGGTTAACCTACGAGCAGTACTTC. Its translation is CASSPRTGLTYEQYF.

About this clonotype itself: A single base separates this from a much larger clone, so it may be a read error. The rearrangement joins TRBV3-1 to TRBJ2-1, with TRBD2 matching 9 bases. Germline CDR1 is LGHDT and CDR2 is YNNKEL (reference sequence). The CDR3 extends over 12 amino acids. CDR3 DNA: TGTACCAGCAGCCGCGGGGGGGAGAAGCAGTTCTTC. It is translated as CTSSRGGEKQFF.

The V call is TRBV25-1, the J call TRBJ1-1; D gene uncertain. This CDR3 is built from 16 residues. Looked up from germline, CDR1 is MGHDK and CDR2 is SYGVNS. V was pared by 1 base and J by 7 bases, with 19 bases between. The CDR3 is CASSEFGSAKEGEAFF. CDR3 nucleotides: TGTGCCAGCAGTGAATTTGGTTCGGCGAAAGAGGGTGAAGCTTTCTTT.

The chain links TRBV6-2 or TRBV6-3 to TRBJ1-1; D not resolved. In germline, CDR1 is MNHEY, CDR2 SVGEGT. The CDR3 runs to 15 residues. Trimming removed 10 bases at V and 1 base at J, with 19 bases between. CDR3 nucleotide sequence: TGTGCCACCGGCCCCTTAGCAACTTCGAACACTGAAGCTTTCTTT. The encoded protein is CATGPLATSNTEAFF.

The chain uses TRBV6-1 and TRBJ2-5, with 8 bases lining up with TRBD1. The CDR3 length is 16 residues. V gave up 6 bases and J gave up 1 base; unmatched junction bases: 10. The V gene's germline CDR1 is MNHNS and CDR2 SASEGT. CDR3 residues: CASSPGQAIIQETQYF. Here the CDR3 DNA reads TGTGCCAGCAGCCCGGGACAGGCTATAATCCAAGAGACCCAGTACTTC.

There are many counts of this clonotype. The chain recombines TRBV20-1 with TRBJ1-1; the D gene is possibly TRBD1 (5 bases). Germline V lookup: CDR1 DFQATT, CDR2 SNEGSKA (reference sequence). The CDR3 length is 13 residues. Trimming removed 3 bases from V and 5 bases from J, with 13 bases in between. The CDR3: CSARWGVGTEAFF. The DNA for the CDR3 is TGCAGTGCTAGGTGGGGGGTTGGGACTGAAGCTTTCTTT.

The table lists this clonotype with many counts. V gene TRBV11-2 combines with J gene TRBJ2-7; a weak D match, TRBD1 (6 bases). Per germline, CDR1 SGHAT and CDR2 FQNNGV. Trimming cost V 6 bases and J 2 bases, with 14 bases left between them. This CDR3 is built from 14 residues. The CDR3 reads CASRTGTNPYEQYF. The CDR3 region has the DNA TGTGCCAGCAGAACCGGGACAAATCCCTACGAGCAGTACTTC.

This clonotype was seen more than once but under ten times. The chain uses TRBV7-2 and TRBJ2-1; possibly TRBD2 for D (6 bases). This CDR3 has 15 residues. Germline CDR1 SGHTA, CDR2 FQGNSA. The V end lost 0 bases, the J end lost 7 bases, and 13 bases lay between the germline ends. The CDR3 DNA follows: TGTGCCAGCAGCTTAGCCAGCGGGTTGTTAAATGAGCAGTTCTTC. This sequence encodes CASSLASGLLNEQFF.

This clonotype was counted only a few times. This rearrangement joins TRBV7-2 to TRBJ1-1; D possibly corresponds to TRBD1 (6 bases). The CDR3 has 15 amino acids. V was trimmed by 5 bases and J by 6 bases, leaving 19 bases between them. Looked up from germline, CDR1 is SGHTA and CDR2 is FQGNSA. CDR3 bases: TGTGCCAGCAGCCTTCCACAGGGATTCTCGGCTGAAGCTTTCTTT. Amino acid sequence: CASSLPQGFSAEAFF.

The chain employs TRBV6-2 or TRBV6-3 and TRBJ2-1, with TRBD2 matching over 12 bases. Germline V gives CDR1 MNHEY, CDR2 SVGEGT. CDR3 length equals 16 residues. After removal of 0 bases from V and 7 bases from J, the junction contained 4 bases not matched to a gene. CDR3 residues: CASSYSGLAGPNEQFF. CDR3 nucleotides: TGTGCCAGCAGTTACTCAGGACTAGCGGGACCAAATGAGCAGTTCTTC.

This clonotype has ten or more counts. The chain carries TRBV18 and TRBJ1-1; no reliable D call. CDR3 size: 14 residues. Germline V CDR1 and CDR2: KGHSH, LQKENI. Trimming shortened V by 3 bases and J by 1 base, and 9 bases separated the two germline ends. Here the CDR3 DNA reads TGTGCCAGCTCACCCTCGGCAAGGAACACTGAAGCTTTCTTT. This gives the protein CASSPSARNTEAFF.

The chain couples TRBV5-6 to TRBJ1-4; D may be TRBD1 (6 bases). In germline, CDR1 is SGHDT, CDR2 YYEEEE. V lost 4 bases, J lost 3 bases, and 7 bases lay in between. The CDR3 is made up of 13 amino acids. The DNA for the CDR3 is TGTGCCAGCAGCCGACAGGCTAATGAAAAACTGTTTTTT. Translating gives CASSRQANEKLFF.

About this clonotype: A much larger clone sits a single nucleotide away, making a read error possible. The rearrangement uses TRBV28 and TRBJ2-7, with 14 nucleotides matching TRBD2. CDR3 size: 17 residues. J was trimmed by 4 bases and V by 6 bases; bases with no gene match: 11. The germline V gene has CDR1 MDHEN and CDR2 SYDVKM. CDR3 sequence (DNA): TGTGCCAGCAGCTCCGAGAGACTAGCGGGAGGGAGTTACGAGCAGTACTTC. Translating it yields CASSSERLAGGSYEQYF.

This clonotype was seen repeatedly, ten times or more. This sequence joins TRBV5-1 and TRBJ2-1, with 12 positions matching TRBD2. CDR3 size: 16 residues. Per the germline V gene, CDR1 is SGHRS and CDR2 is YFSETQ. V shed 4 bases and J 7 bases; nucleotides not matched to a gene: 9. Written as DNA, the CDR3 is TGCGCCAGCAGCAGAATCGGGACTAGCGGGTTTAATGAGCAGTTCTTC. This gives the protein CASSRIGTSGFNEQFF.

This clonotype has only a few counts. V usage is TRBV6-1 and J usage is TRBJ1-2, with unresolved D. V was shortened by 5 bases and J by 8 bases, with 18 bases between the two germline ends. From germline, CDR1 is MNHNS and CDR2 SASEGT. The length of the CDR3 is 14 residues. DNA for the CDR3: TGTGCCAGCAGTTCCCCCTCGGGTCAAGGAGGCTACACCTTC. Encoded protein: CASSSPSGQGGYTF.

This clonotype has a handful of counts. CDR3 protein: CSAQTGLLKDEQYF. The CDR3 DNA is TGCAGTGCCCAAACCGGACTACTAAAGGACGAGCAGTACTTC. This chain uses TRBV20-1 with TRBJ2-7, with D perhaps matching TRBD2 (6 bases). Looked up from germline, CDR1 is DFQATT and CDR2 is SNEGSKA (reference sequence). The CDR3 is 14 residues long. Trimming removed 6 bases from V and 5 bases from J, with 20 bases in between.

For this clonotype: This clone may be a read error of a much larger clone one base away. The chain has TRBV18 and TRBJ2-7; 7 bases are a match to TRBD2. The CDR3 extends over 13 amino acids. Per germline, CDR1 KGHSH and CDR2 LQKENI. CDR3 bases: TGTGCCACCGGGGGGACGGACCCCTACGAGCAGCACTTC. This codes for CATGGTDPYEQHF.

Comments on this clonotype: At one boundary the junction diverges from the germline segment, which might be a read error. The V call is TRBV7-6, the J call TRBJ2-1; D unresolved. Per the germline V gene, CDR1 is SGHVS and CDR2 is FNYEAQ. This CDR3 spans 14 amino acids. CDR3: CASSLVSSYNEQSF. DNA of the CDR3: TGTGCCAGCAGCTTAGTTAGCTCCTACAATGAGCAGTCCTTC. The complete variable domain, with remaining parts taken from reference TRBV7-6 and TRBJ2-1, reads GAGVSQSPRYKVTKRGQDVALRCDPISGHVSLYWYRQALGQGPEFLTYFNYEAQQDKSGLPNDRFSAERPEGSISTLTIQRTEQRDSAMYRCASSLVSSYNEQSFGPGTRLTVL.